The 15 T cell receptor beta chains below all came from one sample that was sequenced in a study of cytotoxic CD8 clonotypes in ibrutinib-treated CLL. Using immunoSEQ multiplex PCR, the repertoire was profiled, and TCRdb retains in-frame clones only, with some absent. The table includes roughly 190,000 clones, approximately 72% detected once. Material: PBMCs, obtained after 24 months of ibrutinib treatment. These receptors were obtained from a human donor with chronic lymphocytic leukemia.

The table lists this clone with a few counts. The chain combines TRBV7-8 with TRBJ2-7, with TRBD1 matching 7 bases. This CDR3 is built from 13 residues. CDR1 and CDR2 from the germline V gene are SGHVS and FQNEAQ. V was clipped by 6 bases and J by 2 bases; unmatched bases: 4. This chain's CDR3 is CASSLDRPYEQYF. The DNA for the CDR3 is TGTGCCAGCAGTTTGGACAGGCCCTACGAGCAGTACTTC.

The chain joins TRBV15 to TRBJ2-5, with TRBD2 identical over 13 bases. The germline gives CDR1 LNHNV, CDR2 YYDKDF (reference sequence). V shed 3 bases and J 5 bases; nucleotides not matched to a gene: 3. This CDR3 is built from 15 residues. This chain's CDR3 is CATSRGTSGTETQYF. CDR3 in DNA: TGTGCCACCAGCAGGGGGACTAGCGGGACGGAGACCCAGTACTTC.

This chain joins TRBV18 and TRBJ2-1; D gene uncertain. V gave up 2 bases and J gave up 5 bases, with 7 bases separating them. Per germline, CDR1 KGHSH and CDR2 LQKENI. This CDR3 comprises 13 residues. The CDR3 loop is CASSPGLNNEQFF. The CDR3, as DNA: TGTGCCAGCTCACCAGGCCTTAACAATGAGCAGTTCTTC.

The V call is TRBV5-5, the J call TRBJ2-5; perhaps TRBD1 as D (7 bases). Germline V gene data show CDR1 as SGHKS and CDR2 as YYEKEE (reference sequence). The CDR3 spans 15 residues. V was shortened by 5 bases and J by 3 bases, with 17 bases between the two germline ends. CDR3 in amino acids: CASRARGTVKETQYF. CDR3 coding DNA: TGTGCCAGCAGGGCTCGCGGGACAGTTAAAGAGACCCAGTACTTC.

CDR3 sequence reads: CASSWTGTSYNEQFF. The CDR3 DNA sequence: TGTGCCAGCAGCTGGACCGGGACAAGCTACAATGAGCAGTTCTTC. The V and J genes are TRBV7-8 and TRBJ2-1; a weak D match, TRBD1 (6 bases). From germline, CDR1 is SGHVS and CDR2 FQNEAQ. V lost 4 bases and J lost 3, with 13 bases in between. There are 15 residues in the CDR3. Full variable domain (remainder filled in from reference TRBV7-8 and TRBJ2-1): GAGVSQSPRYKVAKRGQDVALRCDPISGHVSLFWYQQALGQGPEFLTYFQNEAQLDKSGLPSDRFFAERPEGSVSTLKIQRTQQEDSAVYLCASSWTGTSYNEQFFGPGTRLTVL.

This rearrangement joins TRBV19 to TRBJ2-7; 13 positions agree with TRBD2. The CDR3 consists of 15 residues. After removal of 5 bases from V and 5 bases from J, the junction contained 6 bases not matched to a gene. Per the germline V gene, CDR1 is LNHDA and CDR2 is SQIVND (reference sequence). CDR3 protein: CASSLRLAGGHEQYF. The CDR3 nucleotides are TGTGCCAGTAGTCTCAGACTAGCGGGAGGTCACGAGCAGTACTTC.

This clone occurred a few times. The chain employs TRBV25-1 and TRBJ1-2, with 8 positions matching TRBD1. CDR1 is MGHDK and CDR2 is SYGVNS in the germline V gene. J was trimmed by 2 bases and V by 4 bases; bases with no gene match: 6. The CDR3 length is 15 residues. CDR3 sequence: CASSVYGQGNYGYTF. DNA of the CDR3: TGTGCCAGCAGTGTCTACGGACAGGGAAACTATGGCTACACCTTC.

V is TRBV14 and J is TRBJ1-1; D is ambiguous. The CDR3 is made up of 15 amino acids. V dropped 0 bases and J dropped 4 bases, with 12 bases sitting between them. Germline assignment: CDR1 SGHDN and CDR2 FVKESK. The CDR3 reads CASSQDWALGTEAFF. CDR3 bases: TGTGCCAGCAGCCAAGATTGGGCTCTGGGCACTGAAGCTTTCTTT.

This clone came up a few times. The chain is built from TRBV25-1 and TRBJ2-1; no clear D. Germline CDR1 MGHDK, CDR2 SYGVNS. The V end was cut by 2 bases, the J end by 6 bases, with 2 bases between. CDR3 size: 11 residues. Here the CDR3 reads CASSEVNEQFF. CDR3 bases: TGTGCCAGCAGTGAAGTCAATGAGCAGTTCTTC.

This CDR3 is CASSRGLAGSYNEQFF. CDR3 in DNA: TGCGCCAGCAGCCGAGGACTAGCGGGCTCCTACAATGAGCAGTTCTTC. The rearrangement joins TRBV4-3 to TRBJ2-1; 11 bases match TRBD2. The junction had 2 bases not matched to a gene; V was cut back by 4 bases and J by 0 bases. The CDR3 length is 16 residues. Germline V gene data show CDR1 as LGHNA and CDR2 as YSLEER.

This clone came up a few times. The V gene is TRBV29-1, the J gene TRBJ1-2, with D possibly TRBD1 on 5 matching bases. The germline V and J ends were trimmed by 4 bases and 8 bases, with 20 bases remaining between them. The CDR3 runs to 14 residues. CDR1 SQVTM and CDR2 ANQGSEA come from the germline V gene. In DNA, the CDR3 is TGCAGCGTTGTGAGTCCTGGGCTGAGGGACGGCTACACCTTC. Amino acid sequence: CSVVSPGLRDGYTF.

The chain employs TRBV7-8 and TRBJ2-4; 10 bases are shared with TRBD1. V dropped 3 bases and J dropped 0; count of bases not matched to a gene: 11. Germline V lookup: CDR1 SGHVS, CDR2 FQNEAQ. The CDR3 consists of 19 residues. The CDR3 spells CASSFAGQGQSLAKNIQYF. The CDR3 bases are TGTGCCAGCAGCTTCGCGGGACAGGGGCAATCTCTAGCCAAAAACATTCAGTACTTC.

V gene TRBV28 combines with J gene TRBJ1-1; 7 nucleotides line up with TRBD1. Germline trimming cut 5 bases from V and 3 bases from J; bases unmatched to any gene: 6. The CDR3 runs to 14 residues. Germline loops: CDR1 MDHEN, CDR2 SYDVKM. The CDR3 spells CASSPGQFYTEAFF. The CDR3 DNA is TGTGCCAGCAGTCCGGGACAGTTCTACACTGAAGCTTTCTTT. Together with reference TRBV28 and TRBJ1-1, the CDR3 gives the full variable domain: DVKVTQSSRYLVKRTGEKVFLECVQDMDHENMFWYRQDPGLGLRLIYFSYDVKMKEKGDIPEGYSVSREKKERFSLILESASTNQTSMYLCASSPGQFYTEAFFGQGTRLTVV.

This sequence joins TRBV15 and TRBJ1-1; TRBD1 aligns across 8 bases. V dropped 7 bases and J dropped 1; count of bases not matched to a gene: 5. The CDR3 runs to 14 residues. Germline assignment: CDR1 LNHNV and CDR2 YYDKDF (reference sequence). The CDR3 bases are TGTGCCACCACCGGACAGGGATCGAACACTGAAGCTTTCTTT. Protein product: CATTGQGSNTEAFF. Variable domain in full (rest from reference TRBV15 and TRBJ1-1): DAMVIQNPRYQVTQFGKPVTLSCSQTLNHNVMYWYQQKSSQAPKLLFHYYDKDFNNEADTPDNFQSRRPNTSFCFLDIRSPGLGDTAMYLCATTGQGSNTEAFFGQGTRLTVV.

This clone was recorded a few times. The V call is TRBV6-5, the J call TRBJ2-7; 7 nucleotides agree with TRBD1. The V and J ends lost 2 bases and 3 bases, in that order; junction bases with no gene match: 10. Germline assignment: CDR1 MNHEY and CDR2 SVGAGI. The CDR3 is 16 residues long. The CDR3 loop is CASSYAPGQSGYEQYF. For the CDR3, the DNA is TGTGCCAGCAGTTACGCCCCGGGACAGTCGGGCTACGAGCAGTACTTC.